This T cell receptor (beta chain) is from a study of blood T cell repertoires in COVID-19. Across the whole study: Samples taken during acute and convalescent COVID-19 were collected in the United States, Italy and Spain. Sample material is recorded as cDNA or gDNA derived from T cells, B-cell-depleted T cells, or PBMCs.

Germline V gene sequence: CDR1 SGHAT, CDR2 FQNNGV. CDR3 size: 16 residues. Trimming at V came to 0 bases and at J to 5 bases, leaving 9 bases not matched to a gene. Per the original methods: Estimation of nucleated cell counts relied on the amplification of reference gene primers. Some clones are missing from TCRdb's copy, which holds only in-frame ones; the method was immunoSEQ multiplex PCR. Clone size and the V and J calls come from that table; the DNA yielded D and trimming. The table has a few hundred thousand clones, about 79% seen once. The sample taken for sequencing was peripheral blood. The rearrangement joins TRBV11-2 to TRBJ2-7; the match to TRBD2 covers 8 bases. This receptor was obtained from a man aged 35 to 55 who had recovered from COVID-19. CDR3 sequence reads: CASSLDRGGWGDEQYF. The CDR3 nucleotides are TGTGCCAGCAGCTTAGATCGGGGGGGATGGGGCGACGAGCAGTACTTC. Full variable domain (rest looked up from reference TRBV11-2 and TRBJ2-7): EAGVAQSPRYKIIEKRQSVAFWCNPISGHATLYWYQQILGQGPKLLIQFQNNGVVDDSQLPKDRFSAERLKGVDSTLKIQPAKLEDSAVYLCASSLDRGGWGDEQYFGPGTRLTVT.